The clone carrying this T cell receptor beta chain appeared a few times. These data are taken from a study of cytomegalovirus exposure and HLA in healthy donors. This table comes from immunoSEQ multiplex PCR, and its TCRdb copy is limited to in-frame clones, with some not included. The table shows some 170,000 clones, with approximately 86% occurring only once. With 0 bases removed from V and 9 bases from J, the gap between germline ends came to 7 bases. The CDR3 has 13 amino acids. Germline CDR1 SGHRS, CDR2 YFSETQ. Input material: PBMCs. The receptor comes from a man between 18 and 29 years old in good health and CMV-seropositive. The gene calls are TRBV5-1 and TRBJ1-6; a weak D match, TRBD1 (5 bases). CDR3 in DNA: TGCGCCAGCAGCTTGGCAGGGTTTTCACCCCTCCACTTT. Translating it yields CASSLAGFSPLHF.